The source of this T cell receptor beta chain is a study of T cell changes during pregnancy in multiple sclerosis. CDR1 LGHNA and CDR2 YSLEER come from the germline V gene. Trimming pared 1 base from V and 2 bases from J, leaving 15 bases between. The CDR3 sequence is 17 residues long. Sequenced by immunoSEQ multiplex PCR; TCRdb stores in-frame clones only, minus some. The sample has 35,000 or so clones, roughly 88% seen once. The sample in question was CD4+ T cells from peripheral blood mononuclear cells, obtained before pregnancy. The clonotype comes from a female donor with multiple sclerosis, enrolled in a pregnancy study. The rearrangement links TRBV4-3 to TRBJ1-5; D gene unclear. The CDR3 here is CASSQVLSGAGNQPQHF. The CDR3 DNA sequence: TGCGCCAGCAGCCAAGTGTTATCCGGAGCGGGCAATCAGCCCCAGCATTTT.